This T cell receptor beta chain was retrieved from a study of control samples from healthy donors and cancer patients. Germline CDR1 and CDR2: MNHEY and SVGEGT. The CDR3 covers 14 residues. V lost 4 bases, J lost 0 bases, and 9 bases lay in between. Sequencing used immunoSEQ multiplex PCR; TCRdb keeps in-frame clones, though not all of them. The sample holds approximately 190,000 clones. V is TRBV6-2 or TRBV6-3 and J is TRBJ1-1; D is uncertain. Sequenced sample: blood. This receptor was identified in a woman under 40 in good health. Here the CDR3 DNA reads TGTGCCAGCAGTTTGAGCAATCTGAACACTGAAGCTTTCTTT. Translated: CASSLSNLNTEAFF.